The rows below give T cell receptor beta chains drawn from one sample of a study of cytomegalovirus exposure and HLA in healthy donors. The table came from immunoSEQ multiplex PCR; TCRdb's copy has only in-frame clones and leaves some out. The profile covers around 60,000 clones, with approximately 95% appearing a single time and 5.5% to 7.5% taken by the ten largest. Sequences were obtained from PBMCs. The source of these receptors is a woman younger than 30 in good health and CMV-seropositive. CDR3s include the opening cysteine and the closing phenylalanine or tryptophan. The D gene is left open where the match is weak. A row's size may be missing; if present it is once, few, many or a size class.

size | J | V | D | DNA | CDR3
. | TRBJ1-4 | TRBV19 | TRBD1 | TGTGCCAGTATCGACAGGGGAAGGGGTGAAAAACTGTTTTTT | CASIDRGRGEKLFF
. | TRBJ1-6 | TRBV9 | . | TGTGCCAGCAGCGTAGGTTCAGGGGCCAATTCACCCCTCCACTTT | CASSVGSGANSPLHF
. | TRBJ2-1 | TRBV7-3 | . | TGTGCCAGCAGCGCAGACTCGGCCAATGAGCAGTTCTTC | CASSADSANEQFF
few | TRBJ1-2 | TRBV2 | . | TGTGCCAGCGGTGGAAAATTAGCTAACTATGGCTACACCTTC | CASGGKLANYGYTF
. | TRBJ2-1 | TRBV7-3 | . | TGTGCCAGCAGCTTGGGACTCCTCAATGAGCAGTTCTTC | CASSLGLLNEQFF
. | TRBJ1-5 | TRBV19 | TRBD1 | TGTGCCAGTAGTCTTTATACAGGGGTTGATCAGCCCCAGCATTTT | CASSLYTGVDQPQHF
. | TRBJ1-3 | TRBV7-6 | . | TGTGCCAGCAGCCTCACACAGGAGAGCTCTGGAAACACCATATATTTT | CASSLTQESSGNTIYF
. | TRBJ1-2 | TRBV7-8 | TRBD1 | TGTGCCAGCAGCCCCGGACAGGATCGGGGCTACACCTTC | CASSPGQDRGYTF
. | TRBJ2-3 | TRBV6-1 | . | TGTGCCAGCAGTGATAGGCAGGGTGAAGCAGATACGCAGTATTTT | CASSDRQGEADTQYF
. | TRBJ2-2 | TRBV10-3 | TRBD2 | TGTGCCATCAGGGGACTAGCGGGAGGAGACACCGGGGAGCTGTTTTTT | CAIRGLAGGDTGELFF
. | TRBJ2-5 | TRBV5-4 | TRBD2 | TGTGCCAGCAGCCCAAGACTAGCGGGAAAGGGGGAGACCCAGTACTTC | CASSPRLAGKGETQYF
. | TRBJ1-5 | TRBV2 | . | TGTGCCAGCATGGGGGACGGGGGAGTTAGCAATCAGCCCCAGCATTTT | CASMGDGGVSNQPQHF
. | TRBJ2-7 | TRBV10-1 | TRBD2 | TGCGCCAGCAGTGAGCTAGCGGGGGGCTCCTACGAGCAGTACTTC | CASSELAGGSYEQYF
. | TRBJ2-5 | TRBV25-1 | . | TGTGCCAGCAGTGAAGGGGGGTACCAAGAGACCCAGTACTTC | CASSEGGYQETQYF
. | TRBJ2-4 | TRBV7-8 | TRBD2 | TGTGCCAGCAGCTTAGTGGCTAGCGGGGATCTAGCCAAAAACATTCAGTACTTC | CASSLVASGDLAKNIQYF
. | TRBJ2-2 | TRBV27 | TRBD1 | TGTGCCAGCAGACAACAGGGGTTCGCTCCCGGGGAGCTGTTTTTT | CASRQQGFAPGELFF
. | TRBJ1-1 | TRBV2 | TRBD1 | TGTGCCAGCAGTGTTAACGACAGGGACACTGAAGCTTTCTTT | CASSVNDRDTEAFF
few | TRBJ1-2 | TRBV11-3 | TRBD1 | TGTGCCAGCAGCGGCCCGCTTGACAGGGGGCTAGTCTATGGCTACACCTTC | CASSGPLDRGLVYGYTF
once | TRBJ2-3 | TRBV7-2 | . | TGTGCCAGCAGCCTGAGGGGGTATACGCAGTATTTT | CASSLRGYTQYF
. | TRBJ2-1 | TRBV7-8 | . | TGTGCCAGCAGCGTTCAAGCCTGGAATGAGCAGTTCTTC | CASSVQAWNEQFF
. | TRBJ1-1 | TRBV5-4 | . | TGTGCCAGCAGCTTGCCGGGTATACTTAACACTGAAGCTTTCTTT | CASSLPGILNTEAFF
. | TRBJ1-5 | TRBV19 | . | TGTGCCAGTAGTAGGGCAGGTTCCCAGCCCCAGCATTTT | CASSRAGSQPQHF
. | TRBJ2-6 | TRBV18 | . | TGTGCCAGCTCACCAGGAGGTGGTGGGGCCAACGTCCTGACTTTC | CASSPGGGGANVLTF
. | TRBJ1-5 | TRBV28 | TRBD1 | TGTGCCAGCAGTTTATACCAGGGGGCGATTCAGCCCCAGCATTTT | CASSLYQGAIQPQHF
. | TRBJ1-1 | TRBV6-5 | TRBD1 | TGTGCCAGCAGTTCTACAGGGGGCTACACTGAAGCTTTCTTT | CASSSTGGYTEAFF
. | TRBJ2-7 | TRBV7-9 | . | TGTGCCAGCAGCTTAATCGACGAGCAGTACTTC | CASSLIDEQYF
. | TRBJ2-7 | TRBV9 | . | TGTGCCAGCAGCGTAGGACCCCAGCGTTACGAGCAGTACTTC | CASSVGPQRYEQYF